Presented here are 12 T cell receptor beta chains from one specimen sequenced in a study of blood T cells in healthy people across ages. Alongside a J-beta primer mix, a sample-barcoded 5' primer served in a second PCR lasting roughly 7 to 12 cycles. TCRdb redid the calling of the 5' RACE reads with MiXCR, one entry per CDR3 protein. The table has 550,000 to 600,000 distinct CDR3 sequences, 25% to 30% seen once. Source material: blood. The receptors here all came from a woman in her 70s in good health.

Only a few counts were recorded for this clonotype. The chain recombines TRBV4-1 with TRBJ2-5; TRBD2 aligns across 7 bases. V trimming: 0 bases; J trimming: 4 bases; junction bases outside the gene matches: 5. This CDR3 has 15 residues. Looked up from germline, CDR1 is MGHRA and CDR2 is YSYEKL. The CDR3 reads CASSQDGRGRETQYF. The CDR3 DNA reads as TGCGCCAGCAGCCAAGATGGGAGGGGCCGAGAGACCCAGTACTTC.

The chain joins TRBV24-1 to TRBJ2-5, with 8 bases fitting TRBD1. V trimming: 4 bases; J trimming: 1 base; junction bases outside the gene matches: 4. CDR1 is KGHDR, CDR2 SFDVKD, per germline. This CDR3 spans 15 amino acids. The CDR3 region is CATSDNGQGQETQYF. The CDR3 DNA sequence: TGTGCCACCAGTGACAACGGACAGGGCCAAGAGACCCAGTACTTC.

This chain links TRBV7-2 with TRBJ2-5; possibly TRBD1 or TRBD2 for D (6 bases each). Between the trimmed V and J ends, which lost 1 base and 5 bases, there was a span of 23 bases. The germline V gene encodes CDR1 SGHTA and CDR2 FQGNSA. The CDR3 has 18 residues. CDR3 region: CASSLVGYGSGGLETQYF. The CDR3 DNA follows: TGTGCCAGCAGCTTAGTAGGGTATGGTAGTGGGGGGCTGGAGACCCAGTACTTC.

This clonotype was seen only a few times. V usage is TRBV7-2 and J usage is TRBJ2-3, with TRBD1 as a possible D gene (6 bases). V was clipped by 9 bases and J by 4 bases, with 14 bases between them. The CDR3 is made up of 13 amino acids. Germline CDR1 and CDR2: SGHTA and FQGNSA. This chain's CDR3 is CASTQGGADTQYF. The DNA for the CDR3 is TGTGCCAGTACCCAAGGGGGAGCAGATACGCAGTATTTT.

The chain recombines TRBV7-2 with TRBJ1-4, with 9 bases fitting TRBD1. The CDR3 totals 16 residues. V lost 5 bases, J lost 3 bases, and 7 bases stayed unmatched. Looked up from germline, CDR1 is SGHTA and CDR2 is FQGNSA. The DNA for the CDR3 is TGTGCCAGCAGCCCCGACAGGGGGTCTGCTAATGAAAAACTGTTTTTT. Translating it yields CASSPDRGSANEKLFF. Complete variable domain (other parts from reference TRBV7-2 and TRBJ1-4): GAGVSQSPSNKVTEKGKDVELRCDPISGHTALYWYRQSLGQGLEFLIYFQGNSAPDKSGLPSDRFSAERTGGSVSTLTIQRTQQEDSAVYLCASSPDRGSANEKLFFGSGTQLSVL.

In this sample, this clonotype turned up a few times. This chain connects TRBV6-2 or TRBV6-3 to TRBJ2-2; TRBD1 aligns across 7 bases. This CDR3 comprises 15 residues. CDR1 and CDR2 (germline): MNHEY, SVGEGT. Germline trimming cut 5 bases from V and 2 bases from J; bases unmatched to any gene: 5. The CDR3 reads CASSTGTVNTGELFF. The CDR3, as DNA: TGTGCCAGCAGTACCGGGACAGTAAACACCGGGGAGCTGTTTTTT.

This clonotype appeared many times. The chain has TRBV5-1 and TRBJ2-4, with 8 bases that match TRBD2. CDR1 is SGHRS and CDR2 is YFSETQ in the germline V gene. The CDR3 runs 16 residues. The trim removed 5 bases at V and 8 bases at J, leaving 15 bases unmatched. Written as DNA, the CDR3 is TGCGCCAGCAGACGTACCGGGGGGGCGGTGGGAGACATTCAGTACTTC. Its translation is CASRRTGGAVGDIQYF.

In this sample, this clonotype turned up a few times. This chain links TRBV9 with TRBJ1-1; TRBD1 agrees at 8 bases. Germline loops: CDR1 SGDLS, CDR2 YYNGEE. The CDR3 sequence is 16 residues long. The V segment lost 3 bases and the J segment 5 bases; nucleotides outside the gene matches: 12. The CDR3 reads CASSASPQGAGTEAFF. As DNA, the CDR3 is TGTGCCAGCAGCGCATCCCCGCAGGGGGCAGGTACTGAAGCTTTCTTT.

The CDR3 loop reads CSVKPGTGAYETQYF. CDR3 nucleotide sequence: TGCAGCGTAAAGCCCGGGACAGGGGCTTACGAGACCCAGTACTTC. The chain carries TRBV29-1 and TRBJ2-5, with 10 bases lining up with TRBD1. Trimming removed 6 bases from V and 5 bases from J; junction bases left unmatched: 12. The CDR3 is 15 amino acids. Germline V gene data show CDR1 as SQVTM and CDR2 as ANQGSEA.

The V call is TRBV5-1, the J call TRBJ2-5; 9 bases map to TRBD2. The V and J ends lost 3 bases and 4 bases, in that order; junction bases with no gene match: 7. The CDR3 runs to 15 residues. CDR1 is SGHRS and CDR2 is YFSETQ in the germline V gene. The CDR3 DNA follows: TGCGCCAGCAGCTGGGGGAATAGCGGGGGAGAGACCCAGTACTTC. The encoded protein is CASSWGNSGGETQYF.

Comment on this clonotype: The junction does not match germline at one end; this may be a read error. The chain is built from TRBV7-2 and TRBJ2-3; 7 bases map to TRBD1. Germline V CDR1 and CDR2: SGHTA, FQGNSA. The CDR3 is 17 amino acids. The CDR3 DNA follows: TGCGCCAGCAGCTTACCGGGACAGTCCCACGGCACAGATACGCAGTATTTT. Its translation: CASSLPGQSHGTDTQYF.

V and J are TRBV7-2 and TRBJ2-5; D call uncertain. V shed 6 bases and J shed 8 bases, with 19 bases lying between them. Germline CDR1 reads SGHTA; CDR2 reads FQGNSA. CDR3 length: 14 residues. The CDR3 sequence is CASRPAGGLSTQYF. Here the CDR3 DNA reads TGTGCCAGCAGACCTGCCGGTGGCCTCTCAACCCAGTACTTC.